The rows below give T cell receptor beta chains drawn from one sample of a study of T cell repertoires in cytomegalovirus infection. MiXCR, applied by TCRdb to the reads, yields one record per CDR3 protein. The sample carries 310,000 or so distinct CDR3 sequences, 8% to 10% recorded once. The sequencing sample was made of PBMCs. These TCRs come from a human donor in good health (CMV status not recorded). Some clones in this sample may be carry-over from other donors' samples. Each CDR3 is given with its conserved first and last residue. Each record gives: CDR3 length, V gene, clone size, J gene, D gene, CDR3 DNA, CDR3 protein. A D gene is named only where the DNA matches it firmly. The size entry is marked missing in some rows and otherwise reads once, few, many or a size class.

13	TRBV6-1	many	TRBJ2-7	.	TGTGCCAGCTCTACAGTATTGTACTACGAGCAGTACTTC	CASSTVLYYEQYF
15	TRBV12-3/TRBV12-4	many	TRBJ1-1	TRBD1	TGTGCCAGCAGACCCCCCGGGACAGGGGACACTGAAGCTTTCTTT	CASRPPGTGDTEAFF
11	TRBV29-1	.	TRBJ1-1	.	TGCAGCGTGGGAGGGTTCACTGAAGCTTTCTTT	CSVGGFTEAFF
14	TRBV20-1	many	TRBJ2-7	TRBD1	TGCAGTGCTAGAAAGGGACAGGGGTCCTACGAGCAGTACTTC	CSARKGQGSYEQYF
14	TRBV18	many	TRBJ1-5	TRBD1	TGTGCCAGCAGCGCCGGGACAGGCAATCAGCCCCAGCATTTT	CASSAGTGNQPQHF
14	TRBV6-2/TRBV6-3	many	TRBJ1-3	.	TGTGCCAGCAGTTCGAGCGTCTCTGGAAACACCATATATTTT	CASSSSVSGNTIYF
15	TRBV12-3/TRBV12-4	many	TRBJ2-3	TRBD2	TGTGCCAGCAGTTTCCAGCGGGGGAGCACAGATACGCAGTATTTT	CASSFQRGSTDTQYF
14	TRBV2	many	TRBJ1-2	TRBD1	TGTGCCAGCACCCTTCCACAGGGGGCGGTTGGCTACACCTTC	CASTLPQGAVGYTF
16	TRBV12-3/TRBV12-4	many	TRBJ1-5	TRBD1	TGTGCCAGCAGTTCACGATGGACAGGGACCTTGCAGCCCCAGCATTTT	CASSSRWTGTLQPQHF
14	TRBV20-1	.	TRBJ2-5	TRBD2	TGCAGTGCCCCAGGACTAGCGGCGCAAGAGACCCAGTACTTC	CSAPGLAAQETQYF
14	TRBV29-1	.	TRBJ1-4	.	TGCAGCGCGATTCTACAGGGCACTAATGAAAAACTGTTTTTT	CSAILQGTNEKLFF
13	TRBV5-1	.	TRBJ2-5	.	TGCGCCAGCACCGACACAGTACAAGAGACCCAGTACTTC	CASTDTVQETQYF
21	TRBV7-2	many	TRBJ2-4	.	TGTGCCAGCAGCTTAGATCTACCCGGGACAACTTCCGCGTTAGCCAAAAACATTCAGTACTTC	CASSLDLPGTTSALAKNIQYF
17	TRBV7-2	many	TRBJ1-1	.	TGTGCCAGCAGCCCTAGGTTGGGGGTAGAGGGGATCACTGAAGCTTTCTTT	CASSPRLGVEGITEAFF
14	TRBV28	few	TRBJ1-2	.	TGTGCCAGCAACTCGGCACCGGGGGACTATGGCTACACCTTC	CASNSAPGDYGYTF
13	TRBV7-3	many	TRBJ1-4	.	TGTGCCAGCAGCCGTTCAACTAATGAAAAACTGTTTTTT	CASSRSTNEKLFF
16	TRBV18	few	TRBJ2-4	.	TGTGCCAGCTCACCAATGGCAGACCTAGCCAAAAACATTCAGTACTTC	CASSPMADLAKNIQYF
15	TRBV12-3/TRBV12-4	many	TRBJ2-5	TRBD1	TGTGCCAGCAGTTTAGTACAGGGGTCATTTGAGACCCAGTACTTC	CASSLVQGSFETQYF
13	TRBV7-2	many	TRBJ1-5	.	TGTGCCAGCAGCTCACAGGAGCATCAGCCCCAGCATTTT	CASSSQEHQPQHF
12	TRBV29-1	many	TRBJ2-5	.	TGCAGCGCCGAAAGGGGCCCGGAGACCCAGTACTTC	CSAERGPETQYF
13	TRBV12-5	many	TRBJ2-3	.	TGTGCTAGTGGTTTGGTCAGCACAGATACGCAGTATTTT	CASGLVSTDTQYF
14	TRBV18	.	TRBJ1-1	TRBD1	TGTGCCAGCTCACCCGGACAGGGGAAAACTGAAGCTTTCTTT	CASSPGQGKTEAFF
14	TRBV28	few	TRBJ2-1	.	TGTGCCAGCAGTTGGACCGATTTGTACAATGAGCAGTTCTTC	CASSWTDLYNEQFF
13	TRBV20-1	.	TRBJ1-1	TRBD1	TGCAGTGCTCAGACAGGGGGAGGTACTGAAGCTTTCTTT	CSAQTGGGTEAFF
12	TRBV25-1	few	TRBJ1-4	.	TGTGCTTCCCGGCAGGGGAATGAAAAACTGTTTTTT	CASRQGNEKLFF
15	TRBV6-2/TRBV6-3	many	TRBJ1-5	.	TGTGCCAGCAGTACTAACAGGGTCCCCAATCAGCCCCAGCATTTT	CASSTNRVPNQPQHF
12	TRBV7-8	many	TRBJ2-1	TRBD2	TGTGCCAGCAGCCCCTTAGCGGGGAGGGAATTCTTC	CASSPLAGREFF
17	TRBV5-4	.	TRBJ2-1	TRBD2	TGTGCCAGCAGCTGGCTTCCGGGACTAGACCTCGACAATGAGCAGTTCTTC	CASSWLPGLDLDNEQFF
17	TRBV29-1	many	TRBJ2-2	.	TGCAGCGTTGAAGATCTTGGATATGGGCTGAACACCGGGGAGCTGTTTTTT	CSVEDLGYGLNTGELFF